This T cell receptor (beta chain) appears in the sequencing data of a study of T cell responses to AZD1222 COVID-19 vaccine. Clones were sequenced by immunoSEQ multiplex PCR, and TCRdb holds only the in-frame ones, with some missing. Of more than 150,000 clones in the sample, 90% are singletons; the top ten hold 1.5%. Study findings and constraints: Vaccine-associated CD4 TCRs spanned spike, dominant at 160-218 and 743-854. Donors were largely white British and mainly female; clonal diversity was possibly underestimated. Reports indicate that nearly half of spike-specific TCRs are directed at unmutated variant regions.

CDR3 length: 13 residues. Germline CDR1 MNHEY, CDR2 SVGAGI. V was cut by 2 bases and J by 8 bases, with 9 bases left in between. Concerning this clone itself: Its specificity is unknown.

Sequences were derived from peripheral blood, sampled on day 0 of AZD1222 vaccination. This sequence joins TRBV6-5 and TRBJ2-2; D gene ambiguous. The TCR comes from an adult in good health. The CDR3 sequence is CASSYDGSGELFF. CDR3 DNA sequence: TGTGCCAGCAGTTACGACGGTTCGGGGGAGCTGTTTTTT.